The rows below give T cell receptor beta chains drawn from one sample of a study of blood T cell repertoires in COVID-19. Sequenced by immunoSEQ multiplex PCR; TCRdb stores in-frame clones only, minus some. The table shows some 130,000 clones, with roughly nine tenths occurring only once. Input material: peripheral blood. Receptor source: a man aged 55 to 70 with COVID-19, enrolled during active disease. The CDR3 runs from the conserved cysteine through the conserved F or W. Fields, in order: J gene, V gene, CDR3 protein.

TRBJ1-2,TRBV9,CASSAETGFYGYTF
TRBJ1-2,TRBV4-1,CASSQDPQGNYGYTF
TRBJ1-2,TRBV5-1,CASSLTGTGGFGYTF
TRBJ2-1,TRBV5-1,CASSSAGDFLEQFF
TRBJ2-7,TRBV5-1,CASSPLAGANEQYF
TRBJ1-1,TRBV30,CACGGDMNTEAFF
TRBJ2-1,TRBV7-2,CASSLATATTGTSGRNEQFF
TRBJ1-1,TRBV11-3,CASSLGGGRAFF
TRBJ2-1,TRBV2,CASSTGNQPYNEQFF
TRBJ2-5,TRBV5-1,CASSLAGGDETQYF
TRBJ1-2,TRBV19,CASSPGGDGYTF
TRBJ2-2,TRBV18,CASSAGTNTGELFF
TRBJ2-3,TRBV7-6,CASSWTEREREDTQYF
TRBJ1-2,TRBV3-1/TRBV3-2,CASSDGQGRTHGYTF
TRBJ2-1,TRBV12-3/TRBV12-4,CASGRQVGNEQFF
TRBJ1-5,TRBV28,CASSSPPDGVISPQHF
TRBJ1-4,TRBV4-1,CASSQGWPTNEKLFF
TRBJ2-7,TRBV15,CATSRGSTYEQYF
TRBJ2-3,TRBV15,CATSRGGGADTQYF
TRBJ2-3,TRBV2,CASSGKTGTGLTDTQYF
TRBJ1-2,TRBV5-4,CASSLGGDLGPSNYGYTF
TRBJ1-3,TRBV7-2,CASSLAPGTGNTIYF
TRBJ2-7,TRBV29-1,CSVEDRQGYYEQYF
TRBJ2-7,TRBV27,CASSLRGVPAGGLYEQYF
TRBJ2-7,TRBV6-1,CASSEGLGTVNSYEQYF
TRBJ1-4,TRBV11-2,CASSLLIGGGDEKLFF
TRBJ1-4,TRBV5-1,CASSPKSQAATNEKLFF
TRBJ2-5,TRBV5-1,CASSLVPGETQYF
TRBJ2-7,TRBV2,CASSEARQGTYEQYF
TRBJ2-1,TRBV27,CASSSRTGGRGNEQFF
TRBJ2-5,TRBV29-1,CSVKGGLAGEATQYF
TRBJ1-5,TRBV19,CASSIVHLGESNQPQHF
TRBJ2-7,TRBV25-1,CASSGDSYEQYF
TRBJ1-4,TRBV28,CASSHTAVEKLFF
TRBJ2-1,TRBV9,CASSVGRAGGLGHEQFF
TRBJ2-2,TRBV5-1,CASSLAGQRNTGELFF
TRBJ2-7,TRBV9,CASSVGDRLAGAYEQYF